The 27 T cell receptor beta chains in this list originate from one sample, sequenced in a study of technical replicates of blood from four donors. Sequenced by immunoSEQ multiplex PCR; TCRdb stores in-frame clones only, minus some. This sample has some 81,000 clones, with 90% to 95% found just once. The sequenced material came from T cells isolated from PBMCs. The receptors derive from a human donor in good health.

The J gene is TRBJ1-2, the V gene TRBV7-9; 7 nucleotides agree with TRBD1. V shed 11 bases, J shed 5 bases, and the junction held 14 bases outside the gene matches. The CDR3 consists of 14 residues. Germline loops: CDR1 SEHNR, CDR2 FQNEAQ (reference sequence). This CDR3 is CAGARELGQYGYTF. CDR3 nucleotides: TGTGCCGGGGCGAGGGAGTTGGGACAGTATGGCTACACCTTC.

This clone came up once. The J gene is TRBJ2-7, the V gene TRBV10-2, with D maybe TRBD1 (6 bases). Germline V CDR1 and CDR2: WSHSY, SAAADI. The CDR3 totals 11 residues. Trimming removed 10 bases at V and 6 bases at J, with 13 bases between. The CDR3 DNA sequence: TGCGCCACCACAGGGACCGGCGAGCAGTACTTC. It specifies CATTGTGEQYF.

This rearrangement joins TRBV11-2 to TRBJ1-3; 7 nucleotides match TRBD1. Germline V gene data show CDR1 as SGHAT and CDR2 as FQNNGV. CDR3 length: 15 amino acids. Unmatched junction bases numbered 9, after V lost 7 bases and J lost 3 bases. The chain's CDR3 is CASTTDRALGNTIYF. The CDR3 DNA follows: TGTGCCAGCACCACCGACAGGGCCCTTGGAAACACCATATATTTT.

CDR3 coding DNA: TGCAGCGTTGAAGGCAGGGCTACGGCAGATACGCAGTATTTT. Its protein product is CSVEGRATADTQYF. The V and J genes are TRBV29-1 and TRBJ2-3; D perhaps matches TRBD1 (5 bases). The V and J ends lost 1 base and 4 bases respectively, with 12 bases between them. The CDR3 sequence is 14 residues long. From germline, CDR1 is SQVTM and CDR2 ANQGSEA.

J is TRBJ2-7 and V is TRBV5-1, with a possible D match to TRBD2 (5 bases). V dropped 4 bases and J dropped 1 base, with 15 bases sitting between them. The CDR3 contains 15 residues. In germline, CDR1 is SGHRS, CDR2 YFSETQ. CDR3 bases: TGCGCCAGCAGCCCCAGAGGAGGTACGTCCTACGAGCAGTACTTC. This sequence encodes CASSPRGGTSYEQYF.

The chain combines TRBV10-3 with TRBJ1-5; 8 nucleotides match TRBD1. This CDR3 contains 14 residues. Germline V CDR1 and CDR2: ENHRY, SYGVKD. The V and J ends lost 3 bases and 4 bases, in that order; junction bases with no gene match: 2. CDR3 coding DNA: TGTGCCATCAGTGATCAGGGGGCGAATCAGCCCCAGCATTTT. As protein: CAISDQGANQPQHF.

The chain joins TRBV9 to TRBJ2-1; D gene uncertain. The CDR3 runs to 17 residues. Trimming left V 4 bases short and J 0 bases short, with 17 bases between. Per the germline V gene, CDR1 is SGDLS and CDR2 is YYNGEE. The CDR3 nucleotides are TGTGCCAGCAGCCCCCGCGGTGGCACAAGCTCCTACAATGAGCAGTTCTTC. Amino acids: CASSPRGGTSSYNEQFF. The full variable domain, with the rest looked up from reference TRBV9 and TRBJ2-1, is DSGVTQTPKHLITATGQRVTLRCSPRSGDLSVYWYQQSLDQGLQFLIQYYNGEERAKGNILERFSAQQFPDLHSELNLSSLELGDSALYFCASSPRGGTSSYNEQFFGPGTRLTVL.

The CDR3 sequence is CASSEELVRREQFF. CDR3 coding DNA: TGTGCCAGCAGTGAGGAACTAGTCCGAAGGGAGCAGTTCTTC. The genes are TRBV6-1 and TRBJ2-1, with D tentatively TRBD2 (5 bases). CDR3 length equals 14 residues. CDR1 and CDR2 from the germline V gene are MNHNS and SASEGT. V was pared by 3 bases and J by 10 bases, with 16 bases between.

This chain joins TRBV10-3 and TRBJ1-2, with 8 bases identical to TRBD1. Germline V gene sequence: CDR1 ENHRY, CDR2 SYGVKD. The V segment lost 11 bases and the J segment 8 bases; nucleotides outside the gene matches: 19. This CDR3 spans 15 amino acids. CDR3 protein: CASRLGTGDLEGYTF. CDR3 DNA: TGTGCCTCCCGGTTAGGGACAGGTGACCTCGAGGGCTACACCTTC.

The rearrangement uses TRBV6-1 and TRBJ1-6; 7 bases are a match to TRBD1. The CDR3 totals 15 residues. V dropped 8 bases and J dropped 7; count of bases not matched to a gene: 11. The germline CDR1 and CDR2 sequences are MNHNS and SASEGT. The chain's CDR3 is CASGALDRENSPLHF. In DNA, the CDR3 is TGTGCCAGCGGGGCTCTTGACAGGGAGAATTCACCCCTCCACTTT.

This chain connects TRBV29-1 to TRBJ1-3; tentative D call: TRBD1 (6 bases). This CDR3 is built from 14 residues. Deletions cut 6 bases from V and 4 bases from J, with 16 bases between. CDR1 is SQVTM, CDR2 ANQGSEA, per germline. CDR3 nucleotide sequence: TGCAGCGTCTATAGAGACAGGACGGGAAACACCATATATTTT. This codes for CSVYRDRTGNTIYF.

The CDR3 loop reads CASSPPLAGEETQYF. The CDR3 DNA follows: TGTGCCAGCAGCCCCCCGCTAGCGGGAGAGGAGACCCAGTACTTC. The chain joins TRBV11-2 to TRBJ2-5, with 10 positions matching TRBD2. There are 15 residues in the CDR3. CDR1 and CDR2 from the germline V gene are SGHAT and FQNNGV. Trimming cost V 5 bases and J 5 bases; bases outside gene matches: 8.

The chain couples TRBV6-6 to TRBJ2-1; D perhaps matches TRBD2 (7 bases). The CDR3 loop spans 13 amino acids. Trimming shortened V by 10 bases and J by 9 bases, and 19 bases separated the two germline ends. The germline V gene has CDR1 MNHNY and CDR2 SVGAGI (reference sequence). CDR3 sequence: CAITGGARSEQFF. The CDR3, as DNA: TGTGCCATCACTGGGGGGGCTCGGAGTGAGCAGTTCTTC.

This chain connects TRBV6-5 to TRBJ1-2, with D maybe TRBD1 (6 bases). The V end was cut by 6 bases, the J end by 5 bases, with 16 bases between. The length of the CDR3 is 14 residues. Germline-derived CDR1 and CDR2 are MNHEY and SVGAGI. In DNA, the CDR3 is TGTGCCAGCAGCCCCCGGGGGGGGCAATATGGCTACACCTTC. Protein product: CASSPRGGQYGYTF.

The chain employs TRBV19 and TRBJ2-5; 10 bases are a match to TRBD2. The length of the CDR3 is 15 residues. The J segment lost 5 bases and the V segment lost 8 bases, leaving 11 bases of the junction unmatched. Germline V lookup: CDR1 LNHDA, CDR2 SQIVND (reference sequence). CDR3 protein: CASAGGSGRGETQYF. The CDR3 DNA follows: TGTGCCAGTGCAGGGGGGAGCGGGAGGGGCGAGACCCAGTACTTC.

CDR3 region: CASSPPRPGLAGGLPSNEQFF. The DNA for the CDR3 is TGTGCCAGCTCACCACCGAGGCCGGGACTAGCGGGAGGGCTCCCGTCCAATGAGCAGTTCTTC. This sequence joins TRBV18 and TRBJ2-1, with 16 bases aligning to TRBD2. In germline, CDR1 is KGHSH, CDR2 LQKENI. The CDR3 spans 21 residues. V was clipped by 0 bases and J by 6 bases; unmatched bases: 14.

The rearrangement uses TRBV19 and TRBJ1-2; no definite D call. The germline V gene encodes CDR1 LNHDA and CDR2 SQIVND (reference sequence). V was clipped by 5 bases and J by 8 bases, with 15 bases between them. The CDR3 is 13 residues long. CDR3 DNA sequence: TGTGCCAGTAGTCACATCTCCACCGGGGGCTACACCTTC. This encodes CASSHISTGGYTF.

This chain connects TRBV5-1 to TRBJ2-2, with 7 positions matching TRBD2. The germline CDR1 and CDR2 sequences are SGHRS and YFSETQ. This CDR3 has 15 residues. V was clipped by 0 bases and J by 5 bases; unmatched bases: 4. CDR3 region: CASSLGLADTGELFF. In DNA, the CDR3 is TGCGCCAGCAGCTTGGGACTAGCAGATACCGGGGAGCTGTTTTTT.

The rearrangement uses TRBV7-6 and TRBJ1-1, with TRBD1 identical over 10 bases. Looked up from germline, CDR1 is SGHVS and CDR2 is FNYEAQ. This CDR3 is built from 15 residues. The junction had 9 bases not matched to a gene; V was cut back by 4 bases and J by 7 bases. CDR3 protein: CASSSPGTGALEAFF. For the CDR3, the DNA is TGTGCCAGCAGCTCCCCCGGGACAGGGGCCCTTGAAGCTTTCTTT.

The rearrangement joins TRBV5-1 to TRBJ2-7; perhaps TRBD2 as D (5 bases). There are 14 residues in the CDR3. The germline V gene has CDR1 SGHRS and CDR2 YFSETQ. V dropped 3 bases and J dropped 3 bases, with 13 bases sitting between them. As DNA, the CDR3 is TGCGCCAGCAGCTGGTCTAGCAGAATCTACGAGCAGTACTTC. Encoded protein: CASSWSSRIYEQYF.

The chain links TRBV4-1 to TRBJ2-1; unclear D gene. V dropped 0 bases and J dropped 11 bases, with 14 bases sitting between them. Germline V gene lookup returns CDR1 MGHRA and CDR2 YSYEKL. The CDR3 totals 14 residues. CDR3 nucleotide sequence: TGCGCCAGCAGCCAAGAAGTTGTCGTTGGCCAGCAGTTCTTC. Protein product: CASSQEVVVGQQFF.

V is TRBV6-5 and J is TRBJ2-1; TRBD2 matches 10 bases. Germline V gene sequence: CDR1 MNHEY, CDR2 SVGAGI. The CDR3 loop spans 14 amino acids. V shed 6 bases, J shed 7 bases, and the junction held 6 bases outside the gene matches. The CDR3 loop is CASSLAGVRNEQFF. The CDR3 DNA reads TGTGCCAGCAGCCTAGCGGGAGTTAGAAATGAGCAGTTCTTC.

The chain uses TRBV5-4 and TRBJ2-1, with 7 bases that match TRBD2. Trimming cost V 4 bases and J 7 bases; bases outside gene matches: 5. The germline gives CDR1 SGHNT, CDR2 YYREEE (reference sequence). There are 13 residues in the CDR3. CDR3 sequence (DNA): TGTGCCAGCAGCCCCGGGGGGAATAATGAGCAGTTCTTC. Its translation: CASSPGGNNEQFF. The full variable domain, its missing parts supplied by reference TRBV5-4 and TRBJ2-1, is ETGVTQSPTHLIKTRGQQVTLRCSSQSGHNTVSWYQQALGQGPQFIFQYYREEENGRGNFPPRFSGLQFPNYSSELNVNALELDDSALYLCASSPGGNNEQFFGPGTRLTVL.

The chain joins TRBV9 to TRBJ2-7; 9 positions match TRBD1. This CDR3 is 17 amino acids long. The V segment lost 4 bases and the J segment 4 bases; nucleotides outside the gene matches: 15. In germline, CDR1 is SGDLS, CDR2 YYNGEE. The CDR3 DNA reads as TGTGCCAGCAGCCCGAGAGGGACAGGGATGGTAAGGTACGAGCAGTACTTC. It codes for CASSPRGTGMVRYEQYF.

This chain links TRBV30 with TRBJ2-7; D is unresolved. The germline V gene has CDR1 GTSNPN and CDR2 SVGIG (reference sequence). V was trimmed by 2 bases and J by 4 bases, leaving 12 bases between them. CDR3 length: 13 amino acids. CDR3: CAWSRGRPYEQYF. DNA of the CDR3: TGTGCCTGGAGTAGAGGCAGACCTTACGAGCAGTACTTC.

V gene TRBV29-1 combines with J gene TRBJ2-7; TRBD1 might be the D (5 bases). The CDR3 sequence is 11 residues long. V shed 5 bases and J shed 6 bases, with 11 bases lying between them. Germline V gene sequence: CDR1 SQVTM, CDR2 ANQGSEA. This CDR3 is CSVMDQGEQYF. Here the CDR3 DNA reads TGCAGCGTTATGGACCAGGGCGAGCAGTACTTC.

The CDR3 region has the DNA TGTGCCAGCAGCCAAGTCCGGGGGGCCGGGGACACTGAAGCTTTCTTT. Translating it yields CASSQVRGAGDTEAFF. The V and J genes are TRBV14 and TRBJ1-1, with a tentative D call TRBD1 (6 bases). The CDR3 covers 16 residues. Deletions cut 1 base from V and 3 bases from J, with 15 bases between. CDR1 and CDR2 from the germline V gene are SGHDN and FVKESK.